This TCR beta chain was identified during a study of Graves' ophthalmopathy and Graves' hyperthyroidism. On the study more broadly: Peripheral blood samples were taken at initial diagnosis, before any treatment.

The study amplified TCR beta CDR3 regions using RNA transcripts. RT-PCR in the first round used HTBI primers; a second-round multiplex PCR followed. One entry per CDR3 protein results from TCRdb running MiXCR on the multiplex PCR reads. The top ten clones hold under 3.5% of a sample with around 400,000 distinct CDR3 sequences, around 20% of them seen once. Aged 18 to 65, hyperthyroidism patients had new diagnoses of under 2 months' duration. Sampling 10 ml of fresh peripheral blood provided the PBMCs. CDR3 length equals 17 residues. Germline V gives CDR1 MGHRA, CDR2 YSYEKL. The V and J ends lost 0 bases and 4 bases, in that order; junction bases with no gene match: 11. This clonotype was recorded a few times.

This sequence joins TRBV4-1 and TRBJ2-5; 7 nucleotides agree with TRBD2. Sequenced material: peripheral blood. The source of this sequence is a young woman with stable Graves' hyperthyroidism. CDR3: CASSQDGAGVVSETQYF. CDR3 coding DNA: TGCGCCAGCAGCCAAGATGGTGCGGGGGTAGTCTCAGAGACCCAGTACTTC.